This entry concerns a single T cell receptor (beta chain). The antigen is undetermined. For roughly ten days, around 99,000 sorted CD4+ cells grew with T cell-depleted PBMCs and CEF. The source of the sample is a study of CD4 T cells in relation to SARS-CoV-2 and coronaviruses. The CDR3 has 16 amino acids. Trimming took off 8 bases at V and 1 base at J, with 17 bases between the two ends. From germline, CDR1 is SNHLY and CDR2 FYNNEI. Libraries were prepared by immunoSEQ multiplex PCR; TCRdb keeps only in-frame clonotypes and omits some of them. The sample lists some 40,000 clones; under 85% were seen once.

The origin of this receptor is an adult with COVID-19. The source material was memory CD4+ T cells from PBMCs, cultured in vitro. This chain joins TRBV2 and TRBJ2-2; D gene unclear. The CDR3 protein is CASGRDSGLNTGELFF. Here the CDR3 DNA reads TGTGCCAGCGGACGCGACTCTGGGTTGAACACCGGGGAGCTGTTTTTT.